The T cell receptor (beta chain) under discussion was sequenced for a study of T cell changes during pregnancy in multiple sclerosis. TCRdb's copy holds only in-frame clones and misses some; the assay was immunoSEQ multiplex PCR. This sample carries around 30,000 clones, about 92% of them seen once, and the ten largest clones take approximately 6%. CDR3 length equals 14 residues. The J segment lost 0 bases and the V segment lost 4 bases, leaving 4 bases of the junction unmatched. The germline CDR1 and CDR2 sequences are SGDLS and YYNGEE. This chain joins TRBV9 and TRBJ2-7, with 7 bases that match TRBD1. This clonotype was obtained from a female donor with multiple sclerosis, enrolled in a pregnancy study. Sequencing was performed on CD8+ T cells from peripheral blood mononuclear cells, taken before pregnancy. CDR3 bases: TGTGCCAGCAGCCGCAGGGGGAGCTCCTACGAGCAGTACTTC. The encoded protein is CASSRRGSSYEQYF.